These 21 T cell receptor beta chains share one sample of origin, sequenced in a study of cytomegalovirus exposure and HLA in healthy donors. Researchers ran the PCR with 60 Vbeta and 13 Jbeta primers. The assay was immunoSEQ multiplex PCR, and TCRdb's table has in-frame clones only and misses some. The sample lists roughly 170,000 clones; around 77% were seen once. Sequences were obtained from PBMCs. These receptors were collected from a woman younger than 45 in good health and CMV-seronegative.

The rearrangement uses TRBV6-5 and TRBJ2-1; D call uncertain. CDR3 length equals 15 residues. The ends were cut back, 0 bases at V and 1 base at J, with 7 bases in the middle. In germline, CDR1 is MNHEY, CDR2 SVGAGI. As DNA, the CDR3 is TGTGCCAGCAGTTACTCGAGAAGTTCCTACAATGAGCAGTTCTTC. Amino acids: CASSYSRSSYNEQFF.

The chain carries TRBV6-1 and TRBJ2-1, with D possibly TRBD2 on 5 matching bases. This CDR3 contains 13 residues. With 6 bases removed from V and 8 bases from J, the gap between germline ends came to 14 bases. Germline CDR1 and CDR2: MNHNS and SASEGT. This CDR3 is CASRLVVPDEQFF. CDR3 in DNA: TGTGCCAGCAGACTAGTTGTTCCCGATGAGCAGTTCTTC.

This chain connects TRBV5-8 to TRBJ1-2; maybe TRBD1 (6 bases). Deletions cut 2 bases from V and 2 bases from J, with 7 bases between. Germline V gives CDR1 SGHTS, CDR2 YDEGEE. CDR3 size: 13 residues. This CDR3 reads CASSFQGNYGYTF. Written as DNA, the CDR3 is TGTGCCAGCAGCTTTCAGGGGAACTATGGCTACACCTTC.

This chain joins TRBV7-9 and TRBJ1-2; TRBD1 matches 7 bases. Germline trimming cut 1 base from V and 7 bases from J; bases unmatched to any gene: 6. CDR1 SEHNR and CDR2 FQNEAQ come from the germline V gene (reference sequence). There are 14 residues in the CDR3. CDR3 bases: TGTGCCAGCAGCTTAGAGGCAGGGGGAAGTGGCTACACCTTC. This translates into CASSLEAGGSGYTF.

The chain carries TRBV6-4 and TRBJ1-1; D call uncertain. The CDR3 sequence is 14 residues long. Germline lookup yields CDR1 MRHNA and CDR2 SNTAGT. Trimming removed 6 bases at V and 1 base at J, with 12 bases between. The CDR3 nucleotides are TGTGCCAGCAGCCCTAGTTACAAGAACACTGAAGCTTTCTTT. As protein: CASSPSYKNTEAFF.

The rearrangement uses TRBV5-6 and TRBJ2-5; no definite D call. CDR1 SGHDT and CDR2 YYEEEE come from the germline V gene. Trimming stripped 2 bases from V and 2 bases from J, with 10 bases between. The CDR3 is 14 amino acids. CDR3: CASSLFRRQETQYF. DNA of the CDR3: TGTGCCAGCAGCTTATTTCGCAGACAAGAGACCCAGTACTTC.

The CDR3 nucleotides read TGTGCCTGGAGTCCGGGACAGCCTGATGAAAAACTGTTTTTT. Translation gives CAWSPGQPDEKLFF. The J gene is TRBJ1-4, the V gene TRBV30, with 7 bases identical to TRBD1. The length of the CDR3 is 14 residues. The junction had 6 bases not matched to a gene; V was cut back by 2 bases and J by 6 bases. Germline CDR1 GTSNPN, CDR2 SVGIG (reference sequence).

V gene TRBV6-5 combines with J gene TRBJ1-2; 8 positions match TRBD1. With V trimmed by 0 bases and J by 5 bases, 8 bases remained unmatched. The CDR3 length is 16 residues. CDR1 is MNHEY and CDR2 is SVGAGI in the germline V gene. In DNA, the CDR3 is TGTGCCAGCAGTTACTCCCCCCGACAGGGGCGATATGGCTACACCTTC. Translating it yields CASSYSPRQGRYGYTF.

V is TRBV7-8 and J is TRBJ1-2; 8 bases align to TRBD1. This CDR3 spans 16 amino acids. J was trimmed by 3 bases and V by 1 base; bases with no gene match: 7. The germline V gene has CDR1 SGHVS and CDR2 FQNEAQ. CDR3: CASSLGGRGPHYGYTF. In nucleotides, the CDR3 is TGTGCCAGCAGCTTAGGGGGCAGGGGGCCCCACTATGGCTACACCTTC.

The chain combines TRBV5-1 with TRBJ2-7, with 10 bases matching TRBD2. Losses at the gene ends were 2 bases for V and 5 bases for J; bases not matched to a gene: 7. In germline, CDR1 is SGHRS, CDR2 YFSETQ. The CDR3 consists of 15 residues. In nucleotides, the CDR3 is TGCGCCAGCAGCTTACCCACTAGCGGGGTCGACGAGCAGTACTTC. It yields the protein CASSLPTSGVDEQYF.

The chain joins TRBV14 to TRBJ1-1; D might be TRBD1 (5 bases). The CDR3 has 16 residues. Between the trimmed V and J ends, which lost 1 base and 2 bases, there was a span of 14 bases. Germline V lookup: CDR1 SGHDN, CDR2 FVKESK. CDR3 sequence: CASSQVSGPLNTEAFF. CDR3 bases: TGTGCCAGCAGCCAAGTATCAGGGCCACTCAACACTGAAGCTTTCTTT.

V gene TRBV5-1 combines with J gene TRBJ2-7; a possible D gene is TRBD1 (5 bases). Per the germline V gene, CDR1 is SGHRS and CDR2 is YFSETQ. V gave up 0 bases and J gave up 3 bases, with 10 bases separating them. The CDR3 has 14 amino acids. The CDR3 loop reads CASSLAQGSYEQYF. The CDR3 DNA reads TGCGCCAGCAGCTTGGCCCAGGGAAGCTACGAGCAGTACTTC. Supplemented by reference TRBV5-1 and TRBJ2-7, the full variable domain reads KAGVTQTPRYLIKTRGQQVTLSCSPISGHRSVSWYQQTPGQGLQFLFEYFSETQRNKGNFPGRFSGRQFSNSRSEMNVSTLELGDSALYLCASSLAQGSYEQYFGPGTRLTVT.

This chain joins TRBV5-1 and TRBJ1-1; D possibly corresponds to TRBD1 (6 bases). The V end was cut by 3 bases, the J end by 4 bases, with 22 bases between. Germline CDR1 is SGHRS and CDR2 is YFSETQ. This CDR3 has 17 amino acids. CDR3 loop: CASSSLVAGDVSTEAFF. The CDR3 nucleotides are TGCGCCAGCAGCTCGTTGGTTGCAGGGGATGTGTCCACTGAAGCTTTCTTT.

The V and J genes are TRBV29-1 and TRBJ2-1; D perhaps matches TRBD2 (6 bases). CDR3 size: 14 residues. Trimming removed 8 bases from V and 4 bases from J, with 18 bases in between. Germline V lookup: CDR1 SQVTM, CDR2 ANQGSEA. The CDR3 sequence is CSIQASENYNEQFF. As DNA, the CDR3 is TGCAGCATCCAAGCTAGCGAGAATTACAATGAGCAGTTCTTC.

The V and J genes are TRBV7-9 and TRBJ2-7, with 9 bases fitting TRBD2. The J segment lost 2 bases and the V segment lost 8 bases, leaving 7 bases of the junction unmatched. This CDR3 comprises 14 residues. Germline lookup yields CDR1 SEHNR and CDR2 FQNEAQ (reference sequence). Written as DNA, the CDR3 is TGTGCCAGCGCCCGAGCGGGAGGCCCCTACGAGCAGTACTTC. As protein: CASARAGGPYEQYF.

The CDR3 spells CASRTSSGNQPQHF. CDR3 coding DNA: TGTGCCAGCAGAACCTCCTCGGGCAATCAGCCCCAGCATTTT. This chain joins TRBV2 and TRBJ1-5; D gene unclear. The CDR3 is 14 amino acids. Deletions cut 6 bases from V and 2 bases from J, with 11 bases between. Germline CDR1 reads SNHLY; CDR2 reads FYNNEI.

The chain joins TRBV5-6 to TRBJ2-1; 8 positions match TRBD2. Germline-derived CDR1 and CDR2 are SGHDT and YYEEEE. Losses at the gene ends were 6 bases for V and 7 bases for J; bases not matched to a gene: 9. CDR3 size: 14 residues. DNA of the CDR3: TGTGCCAGCAATGGTGTAGCGGGAAAAAATGAGCAGTTCTTC. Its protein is CASNGVAGKNEQFF. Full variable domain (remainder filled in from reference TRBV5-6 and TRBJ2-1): DAGVTQSPTHLIKTRGQQVTLRCSPKSGHDTVSWYQQALGQGPQFIFQYYEEEERQRGNFPDRFSGHQFPNYSSELNVNALLLGDSALYLCASNGVAGKNEQFFGPGTRLTVL.

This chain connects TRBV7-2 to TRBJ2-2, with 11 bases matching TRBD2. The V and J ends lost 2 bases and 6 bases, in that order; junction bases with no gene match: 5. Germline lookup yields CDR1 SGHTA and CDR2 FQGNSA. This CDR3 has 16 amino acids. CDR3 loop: CASSLSASGRPGELFF. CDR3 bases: TGTGCCAGCAGCTTAAGTGCTAGCGGGAGGCCCGGGGAGCTGTTTTTT. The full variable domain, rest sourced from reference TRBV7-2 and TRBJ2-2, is GAGVSQSPSNKVTEKGKDVELRCDPISGHTALYWYRQSLGQGLEFLIYFQGNSAPDKSGLPSDRFSAERTGGSVSTLTIQRTQQEDSAVYLCASSLSASGRPGELFFGEGSRLTVL.

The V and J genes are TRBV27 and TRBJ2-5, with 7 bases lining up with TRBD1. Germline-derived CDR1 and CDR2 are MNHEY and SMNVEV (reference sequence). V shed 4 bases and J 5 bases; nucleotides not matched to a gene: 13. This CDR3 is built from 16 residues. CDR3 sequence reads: CASSSPGTVQRETQYF. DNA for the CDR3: TGTGCCAGCAGTTCCCCCGGGACAGTCCAGCGGGAGACCCAGTACTTC.

The CDR3 here is CASSLRDRGQRQPQHF. The CDR3 DNA follows: TGTGCCAGTAGTCTCCGGGACAGGGGGCAAAGGCAGCCCCAGCATTTT. The chain joins TRBV19 to TRBJ1-5; TRBD1 matches at 12 bases. The CDR3 has 16 residues. The germline V gene encodes CDR1 LNHDA and CDR2 SQIVND (reference sequence). V shed 5 bases, J shed 7 bases, and the junction held 9 bases outside the gene matches. Drawing the rest from reference TRBV19 and TRBJ1-5, the complete variable domain is DGGITQSPKYLFRKEGQNVTLSCEQNLNHDAMYWYRQDPGQGLRLIYYSQIVNDFQKGDIAEGYSVSREKKESFPLTVTSAQKNPTAFYLCASSLRDRGQRQPQHFGDGTRLSIL.

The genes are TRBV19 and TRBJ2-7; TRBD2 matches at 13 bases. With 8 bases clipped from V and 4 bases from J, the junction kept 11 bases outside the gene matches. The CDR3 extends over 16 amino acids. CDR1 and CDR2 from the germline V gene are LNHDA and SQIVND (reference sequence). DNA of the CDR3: TGTGCCAGTGGGCAAGTAGGACTAGCGGGAGCTTACGAGCAGTACTTC. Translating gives CASGQVGLAGAYEQYF.